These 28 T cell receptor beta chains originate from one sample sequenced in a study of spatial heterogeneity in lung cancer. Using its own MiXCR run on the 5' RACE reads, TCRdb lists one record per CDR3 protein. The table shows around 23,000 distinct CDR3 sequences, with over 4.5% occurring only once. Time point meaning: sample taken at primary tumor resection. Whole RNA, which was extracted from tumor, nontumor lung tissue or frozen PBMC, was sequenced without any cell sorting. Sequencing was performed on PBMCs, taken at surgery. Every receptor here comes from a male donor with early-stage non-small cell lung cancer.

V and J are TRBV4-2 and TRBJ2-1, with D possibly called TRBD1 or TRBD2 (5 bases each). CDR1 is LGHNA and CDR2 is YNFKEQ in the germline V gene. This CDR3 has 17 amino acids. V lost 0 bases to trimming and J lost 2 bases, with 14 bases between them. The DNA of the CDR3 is TGTGCCAGCAGCCAAGACGCCGGGACCCCCGCCTACAATGAGCAGTTCTTC. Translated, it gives CASSQDAGTPAYNEQFF.

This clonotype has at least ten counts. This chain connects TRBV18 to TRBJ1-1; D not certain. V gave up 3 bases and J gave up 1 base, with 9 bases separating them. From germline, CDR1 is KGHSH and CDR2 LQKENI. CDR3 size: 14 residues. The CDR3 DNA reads TGTGCCAGCTCACCCGGTTCGGGGAACACTGAAGCTTTCTTT. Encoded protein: CASSPGSGNTEAFF.

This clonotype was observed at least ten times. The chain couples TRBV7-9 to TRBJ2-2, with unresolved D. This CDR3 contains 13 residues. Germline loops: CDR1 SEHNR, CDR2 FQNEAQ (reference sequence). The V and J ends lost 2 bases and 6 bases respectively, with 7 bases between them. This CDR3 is CASSLQGAGELFF. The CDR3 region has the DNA TGTGCCAGCAGCTTACAAGGCGCCGGGGAGCTGTTTTTT.

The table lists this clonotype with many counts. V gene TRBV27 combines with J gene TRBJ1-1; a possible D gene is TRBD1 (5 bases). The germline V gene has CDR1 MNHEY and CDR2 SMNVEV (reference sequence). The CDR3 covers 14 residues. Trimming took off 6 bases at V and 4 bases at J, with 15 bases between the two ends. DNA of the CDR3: TGTGCCAGCAGGGGACTGATTGGGGGCACTGAAGCTTTCTTT. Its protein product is CASRGLIGGTEAFF.

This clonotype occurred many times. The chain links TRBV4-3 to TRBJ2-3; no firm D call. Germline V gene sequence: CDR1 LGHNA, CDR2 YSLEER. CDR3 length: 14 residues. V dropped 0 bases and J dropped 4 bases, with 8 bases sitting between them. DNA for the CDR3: TGCGCCAGCAGCCAAGATCTTTTATCAGATACGCAGTATTTT. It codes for CASSQDLLSDTQYF.

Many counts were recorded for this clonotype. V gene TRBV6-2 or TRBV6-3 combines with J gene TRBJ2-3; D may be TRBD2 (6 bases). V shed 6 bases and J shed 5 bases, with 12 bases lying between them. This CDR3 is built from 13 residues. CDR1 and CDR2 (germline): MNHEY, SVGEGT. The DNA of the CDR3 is TGTGCCAGCAGACAACCGGGAGTAGATACGCAGTATTTT. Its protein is CASRQPGVDTQYF.

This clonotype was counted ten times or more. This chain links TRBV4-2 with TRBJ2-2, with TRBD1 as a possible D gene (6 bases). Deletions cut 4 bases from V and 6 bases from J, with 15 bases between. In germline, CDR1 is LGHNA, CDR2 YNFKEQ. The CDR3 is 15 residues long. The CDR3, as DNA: TGTGCCAGCAGCCTACGGACAGCCCTCGCCGGGGAGCTGTTTTTT. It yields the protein CASSLRTALAGELFF.

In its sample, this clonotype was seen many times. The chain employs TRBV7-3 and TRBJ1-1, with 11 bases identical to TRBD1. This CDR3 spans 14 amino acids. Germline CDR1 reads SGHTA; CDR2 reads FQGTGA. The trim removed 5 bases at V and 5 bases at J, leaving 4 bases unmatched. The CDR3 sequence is CASSLRDRGTEAFF. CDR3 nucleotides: TGTGCCAGCAGCCTTCGGGACAGGGGGACTGAAGCTTTCTTT.

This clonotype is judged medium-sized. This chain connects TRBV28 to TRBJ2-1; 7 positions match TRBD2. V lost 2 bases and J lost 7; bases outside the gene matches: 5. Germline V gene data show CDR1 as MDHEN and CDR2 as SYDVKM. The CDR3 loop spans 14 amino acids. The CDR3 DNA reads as TGTGCCAGCAGTTTAGCGGGAGTGAGGAATGAGCAGTTCTTC. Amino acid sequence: CASSLAGVRNEQFF.

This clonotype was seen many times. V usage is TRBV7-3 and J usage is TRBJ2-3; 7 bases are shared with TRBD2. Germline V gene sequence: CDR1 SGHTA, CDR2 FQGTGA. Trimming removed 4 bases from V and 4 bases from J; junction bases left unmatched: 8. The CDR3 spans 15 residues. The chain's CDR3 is CASSSRGERPDTQYF. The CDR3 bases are TGTGCCAGCAGCTCCCGGGGGGAGAGGCCAGATACGCAGTATTTT.

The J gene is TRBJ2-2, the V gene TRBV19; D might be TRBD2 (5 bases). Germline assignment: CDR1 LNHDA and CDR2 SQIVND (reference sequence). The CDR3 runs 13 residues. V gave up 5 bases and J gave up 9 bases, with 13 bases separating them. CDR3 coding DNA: TGTGCCAGTAGTGTGGAGGTAACCCGGGAGCTGTTTTTT. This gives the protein CASSVEVTRELFF.

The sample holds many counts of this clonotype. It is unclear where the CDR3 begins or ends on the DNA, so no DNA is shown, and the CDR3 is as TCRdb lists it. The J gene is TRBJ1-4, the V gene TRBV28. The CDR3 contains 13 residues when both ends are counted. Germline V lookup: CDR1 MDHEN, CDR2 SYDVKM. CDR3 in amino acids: CASSSSTDGKLFF.

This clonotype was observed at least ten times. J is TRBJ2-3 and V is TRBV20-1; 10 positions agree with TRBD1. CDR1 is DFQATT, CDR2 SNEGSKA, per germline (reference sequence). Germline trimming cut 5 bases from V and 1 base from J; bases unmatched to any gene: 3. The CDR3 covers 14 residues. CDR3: CSALGQGGTDTQYF. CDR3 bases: TGCAGTGCTTTAGGACAGGGGGGCACAGATACGCAGTATTTT.

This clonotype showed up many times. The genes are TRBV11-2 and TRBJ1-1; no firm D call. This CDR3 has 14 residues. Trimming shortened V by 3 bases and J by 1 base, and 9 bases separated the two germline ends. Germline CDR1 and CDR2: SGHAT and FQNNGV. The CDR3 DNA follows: TGTGCCAGCAGCTTCGGGCTCAGGAACACTGAAGCTTTCTTT. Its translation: CASSFGLRNTEAFF. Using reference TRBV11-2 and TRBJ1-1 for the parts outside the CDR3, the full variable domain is EAGVAQSPRYKIIEKRQSVAFWCNPISGHATLYWYQQILGQGPKLLIQFQNNGVVDDSQLPKDRFSAERLKGVDSTLKIQPAKLEDSAVYLCASSFGLRNTEAFFGQGTRLTVV.

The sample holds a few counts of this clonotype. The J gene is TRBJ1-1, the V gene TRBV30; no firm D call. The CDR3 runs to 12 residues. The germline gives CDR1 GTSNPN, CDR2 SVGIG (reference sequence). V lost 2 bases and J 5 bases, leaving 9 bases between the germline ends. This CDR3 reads CAWSQQETEAFF. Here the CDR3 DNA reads TGTGCCTGGAGTCAGCAGGAGACTGAAGCTTTCTTT.

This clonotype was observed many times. CDR3 residues: CAIREGLSGNTIYF. CDR3 nucleotide sequence: TGTGCCATCAGAGAAGGATTGTCTGGAAACACCATATATTTT. This chain links TRBV10-3 with TRBJ1-3; no reliable D call. The CDR3 runs 14 residues. Germline loops: CDR1 ENHRY, CDR2 SYGVKD. V was cut by 6 bases and J by 1 base, with 10 bases left in between.

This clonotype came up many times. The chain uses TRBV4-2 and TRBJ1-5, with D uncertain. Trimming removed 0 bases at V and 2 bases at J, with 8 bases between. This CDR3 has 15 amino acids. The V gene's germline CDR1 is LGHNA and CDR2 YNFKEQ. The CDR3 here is CASSQDRIGNQPQHF. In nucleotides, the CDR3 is TGTGCCAGCAGCCAAGATAGGATCGGCAATCAGCCCCAGCATTTT.

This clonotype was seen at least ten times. This CDR3 is CASSYDGSMNTEAFF. The CDR3 coding sequence is TGTGCCAGCAGTTATGATGGCAGCATGAACACTGAAGCTTTCTTT. The V gene is TRBV6-5, the J gene TRBJ1-1; no clear D. The CDR3 extends over 15 amino acids. From germline, CDR1 is MNHEY and CDR2 SVGAGI. V shed 3 bases and J shed 0 bases, with 11 bases lying between them.

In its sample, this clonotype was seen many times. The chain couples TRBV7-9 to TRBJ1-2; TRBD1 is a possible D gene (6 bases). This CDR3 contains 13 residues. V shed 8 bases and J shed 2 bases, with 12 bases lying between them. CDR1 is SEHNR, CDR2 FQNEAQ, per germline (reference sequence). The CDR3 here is CASLGAWNYGYTF. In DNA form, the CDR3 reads TGTGCCAGCTTGGGGGCCTGGAACTATGGCTACACCTTC. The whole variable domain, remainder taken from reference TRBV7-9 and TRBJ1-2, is DTGVSQNPRHKITKRGQNVTFRCDPISEHNRLYWYRQTLGQGPEFLTYFQNEAQLEKSRLLSDRFSAERPKGSFSTLEIQRTEQGDSAMYLCASLGAWNYGYTFGSGTRLTVV.

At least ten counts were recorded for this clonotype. CDR3 sequence (DNA): TGTGCCAGCAGATTCGACAGGAGTAATTCACCCCTCCACTTT. Translating gives CASRFDRSNSPLHF. This chain joins TRBV12-3 or TRBV12-4 and TRBJ1-6, with a tentative D call TRBD1 (6 bases). The CDR3 spans 14 residues. V shed 6 bases and J shed 6 bases, with 12 bases lying between them.

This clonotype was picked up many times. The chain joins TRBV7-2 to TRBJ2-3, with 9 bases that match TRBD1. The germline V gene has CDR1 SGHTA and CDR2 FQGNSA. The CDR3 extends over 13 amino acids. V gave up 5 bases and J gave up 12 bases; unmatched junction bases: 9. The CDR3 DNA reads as TGTGCCAGCAGCCGACAGGGGGATCAGATTCAGTATTTT. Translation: CASSRQGDQIQYF. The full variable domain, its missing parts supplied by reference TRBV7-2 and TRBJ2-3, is GAGVSQSPSNKVTEKGKDVELRCDPISGHTALYWYRQSLGQGLEFLIYFQGNSAPDKSGLPSDRFSAERTGGSVSTLTIQRTQQEDSAVYLCASSRQGDQIQYFGPGTRLTVL.

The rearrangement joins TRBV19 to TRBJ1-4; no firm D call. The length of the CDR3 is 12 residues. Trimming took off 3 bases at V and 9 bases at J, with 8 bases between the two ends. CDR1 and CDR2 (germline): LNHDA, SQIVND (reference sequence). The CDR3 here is CASSMTGKKLFF. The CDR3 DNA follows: TGTGCCAGTAGTATGACCGGGAAAAAACTGTTTTTT.

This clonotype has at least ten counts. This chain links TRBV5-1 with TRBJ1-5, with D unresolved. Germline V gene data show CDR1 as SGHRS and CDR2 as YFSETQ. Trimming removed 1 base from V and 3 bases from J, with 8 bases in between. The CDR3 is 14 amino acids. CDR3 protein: CASSLNSPNQPQHF. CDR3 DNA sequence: TGCGCCAGCAGCTTGAACAGCCCCAATCAGCCCCAGCATTTT.

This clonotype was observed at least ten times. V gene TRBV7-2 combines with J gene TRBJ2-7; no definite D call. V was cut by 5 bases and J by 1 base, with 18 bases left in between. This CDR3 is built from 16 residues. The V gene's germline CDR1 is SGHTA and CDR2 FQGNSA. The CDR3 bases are TGTGCCAGCAGCGATCAAAGATTTCTCGGGTCCTACGAGCAGTACTTC. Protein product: CASSDQRFLGSYEQYF.

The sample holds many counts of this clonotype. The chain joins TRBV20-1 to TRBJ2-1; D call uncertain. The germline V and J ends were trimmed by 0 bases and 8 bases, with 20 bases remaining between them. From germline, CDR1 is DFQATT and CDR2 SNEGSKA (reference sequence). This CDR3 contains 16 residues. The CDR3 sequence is CSARDTTRMAPDEQFF. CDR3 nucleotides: TGCAGTGCTAGAGATACGACGCGAATGGCCCCCGATGAGCAGTTCTTC.

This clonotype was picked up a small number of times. The CDR3 region is CASSLGLFSVGEQYF. The CDR3 nucleotides read TGTGCCAGCAGCTTGGGACTTTTTAGCGTCGGCGAGCAGTACTTC. This chain links TRBV5-6 with TRBJ2-7; the D gene is possibly TRBD2 (5 bases). CDR3 length equals 15 residues. Trimming removed 0 bases from V and 6 bases from J, with 16 bases in between. The germline V gene has CDR1 SGHDT and CDR2 YYEEEE.

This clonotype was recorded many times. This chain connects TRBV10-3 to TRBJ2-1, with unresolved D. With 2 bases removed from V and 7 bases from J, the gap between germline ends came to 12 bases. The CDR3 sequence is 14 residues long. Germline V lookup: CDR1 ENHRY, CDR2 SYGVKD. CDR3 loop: CAISEREGGNEQFF. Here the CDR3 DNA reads TGTGCCATCAGTGAGAGGGAAGGTGGAAATGAGCAGTTCTTC.

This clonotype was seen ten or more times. In nucleotides, the CDR3 is TGTGCCTGGAGTGCAGGGACAGAAAGCTCTGGGGCCAACGTCCTGACTTTC. This gives the protein CAWSAGTESSGANVLTF. The chain recombines TRBV30 with TRBJ2-6; the match to TRBD1 covers 7 bases. The CDR3 contains 17 residues. V was pared by 1 base and J by 0 bases, with 6 bases of the junction left unmatched. The germline V gene has CDR1 GTSNPN and CDR2 SVGIG (reference sequence).